This T cell receptor (beta chain) was recovered during a study of regulatory T cells in long-lasting Graves disease. Across the study: It was over 5 years of antithyroid drugs, with positive TSH receptor antibodies, that meant persistent Graves' disease.

Regarding time point: persistent/refractory GD, antithyroid drugs over 5 years with positive TRAb. The TCR library was made from RNA extracted from PBMCs. The peripheral blood volume drawn was 7 to 10 milliliters, and it was collected into EDTA tubes. This clonotype was detected only a few times. According to the study, TCR beta libraries were built with iRepertoire HTBI primers and CDR3-region Arm-PCR. TCRdb reprocessed the multiplex PCR reads via MiXCR and lists one record per CDR3 protein. Here the sample spans about 400,000 distinct CDR3 sequences, less than 25% being singletons. This specimen was peripheral blood mononuclear cells (PBMCs), taken when the disease was refractory, from a patient treated with antithyroid drugs. The source of this sequence is a female donor with Graves disease.

The DNA of the CDR3 is TGTGCCAGCAGACCACAGGGAGCCCGGGGGACCCAGTACTTC. This gives the protein CASRPQGARGTQYF. V and J are TRBV6-1 and TRBJ2-5, with D perhaps TRBD1 (6 bases). Germline lookup yields CDR1 MNHNS and CDR2 SASEGT. There are 14 residues in the CDR3. Between the trimmed V and J ends, which lost 6 bases and 7 bases, there was a span of 18 bases.